These 10 T cell receptor beta chains were sequenced from one sample in a study of radiotherapy plus CTLA-4 blockade in lung cancer. Some clones are missing from TCRdb's copy, which holds only in-frame ones; the method was immunoSEQ multiplex PCR. The repertoire has 47,000 or so clones, roughly 85% of them found once; the top ten carry around 30%. The sample in question was peripheral blood, obtained from a patient treated with radiotherapy plus ipilimumab. These receptors all come from a human donor with non-small cell lung cancer whose response to radiotherapy plus ipilimumab could not be evaluated.

Only one count was recorded for this clone. This chain joins TRBV29-1 and TRBJ1-2, with 7 bases identical to TRBD1. Trimming removed 2 bases from V and 6 bases from J; junction bases left unmatched: 9. This CDR3 is 14 amino acids long. Germline V gene lookup returns CDR1 SQVTM and CDR2 ANQGSEA. The CDR3 bases are TGCAGCGTTGAACCCCACGACAGGGAGAATGGCTACACCTTC. Encoded protein: CSVEPHDRENGYTF.

The chain is built from TRBV5-6 and TRBJ1-1; D not resolved. CDR1 is SGHDT and CDR2 is YYEEEE in the germline V gene. CDR3 size: 12 residues. Trimming shortened V by 1 base and J by 12 bases, and 13 bases separated the two germline ends. The CDR3 DNA reads TGTGCCAGCAGCTTGAGTAACGGAGGGCCTTTCTTT. Translation: CASSLSNGGPFF.

The CDR3 sequence: CASSQLDVAGGPPNEQFF. The DNA for the CDR3 is TGCGCCAGCAGCCAACTTGATGTAGCGGGAGGGCCTCCAAATGAGCAGTTCTTC. The chain links TRBV4-1 to TRBJ2-1; 11 nucleotides match TRBD2. Germline V gives CDR1 MGHRA, CDR2 YSYEKL. Trimming removed 2 bases from V and 7 bases from J; junction bases left unmatched: 13. This CDR3 is built from 18 residues.

The chain carries TRBV28 and TRBJ1-5; D remains ambiguous. Germline CDR1 and CDR2: MDHEN and SYDVKM. CDR3 size: 12 residues. The ends were cut back, 5 bases at V and 3 bases at J, with 5 bases in the middle. The CDR3 loop is CASSDYNQPQHF. CDR3 in DNA: TGTGCCAGCAGTGACTACAATCAGCCCCAGCATTTT.

This clone was seen once. V is TRBV6-5 and J is TRBJ2-1; 8 bases agree with TRBD2. CDR1 MNHEY and CDR2 SVGAGI come from the germline V gene. V gave up 0 bases and J gave up 5 bases; unmatched junction bases: 0. The CDR3 is made up of 14 amino acids. DNA of the CDR3: TGTGCCAGCAGTTACTCACTAGCGGACAATGAGCAGTTCTTC. Encoded protein: CASSYSLADNEQFF.

This clone was seen once. The rearrangement links TRBV4-1 to TRBJ1-2; weak D call: TRBD1 (6 bases). The CDR3 covers 14 residues. V was shortened by 4 bases and J by 6 bases, with 15 bases between the two germline ends. From germline, CDR1 is MGHRA and CDR2 YSYEKL. In DNA form, the CDR3 reads TGCGCCAGCAGCCCCTTAGACAGGACACATGGCTACACCTTC. Its translation is CASSPLDRTHGYTF.

The chain carries TRBV2 and TRBJ1-3, with unresolved D. From germline, CDR1 is SNHLY and CDR2 FYNNEI. The CDR3 has 13 amino acids. V lost 4 bases to trimming and J lost 2 bases, with 6 bases between them. The CDR3 sequence is CASSGQAGNTIYF. The DNA for the CDR3 is TGTGCCAGCAGTGGTCAGGCTGGAAACACCATATATTTT.

J is TRBJ1-1 and V is TRBV7-2; D remains ambiguous. Trimming took off 5 bases at V and 4 bases at J, with 11 bases between the two ends. Germline CDR1 and CDR2: SGHTA and FQGNSA. The CDR3 length is 13 residues. The CDR3 DNA sequence: TGTGCCAGCAGCCTGACACGGGGCACTGAAGCTTTCTTT. It encodes CASSLTRGTEAFF. Full variable domain (remainder filled in from reference TRBV7-2 and TRBJ1-1): GAGVSQSPSNKVTEKGKDVELRCDPISGHTALYWYRQSLGQGLEFLIYFQGNSAPDKSGLPSDRFSAERTGGSVSTLTIQRTQQEDSAVYLCASSLTRGTEAFFGQGTRLTVV.

V usage is TRBV18 and J usage is TRBJ1-2; 10 bases agree with TRBD1. In germline, CDR1 is KGHSH, CDR2 LQKENI. The CDR3 covers 15 residues. After removal of 2 bases from V and 8 bases from J, the junction contained 8 bases not matched to a gene. In DNA, the CDR3 is TGTGCCAGCTCACCAGCGGACAGGGGGGCTTTCGGCTACACCTTC. Its translation: CASSPADRGAFGYTF.

The chain is built from TRBV6-6 and TRBJ2-7; 14 nucleotides match TRBD2. This CDR3 contains 16 residues. V lost 5 bases, J lost 5 bases, and 8 bases stayed unmatched. CDR1 is MNHNY, CDR2 SVGAGI, per germline (reference sequence). The CDR3 loop is CASSTGTSGSLDEQYF. The CDR3 DNA sequence: TGTGCCAGCAGTACCGGGACTAGCGGGAGCCTGGACGAGCAGTACTTC.